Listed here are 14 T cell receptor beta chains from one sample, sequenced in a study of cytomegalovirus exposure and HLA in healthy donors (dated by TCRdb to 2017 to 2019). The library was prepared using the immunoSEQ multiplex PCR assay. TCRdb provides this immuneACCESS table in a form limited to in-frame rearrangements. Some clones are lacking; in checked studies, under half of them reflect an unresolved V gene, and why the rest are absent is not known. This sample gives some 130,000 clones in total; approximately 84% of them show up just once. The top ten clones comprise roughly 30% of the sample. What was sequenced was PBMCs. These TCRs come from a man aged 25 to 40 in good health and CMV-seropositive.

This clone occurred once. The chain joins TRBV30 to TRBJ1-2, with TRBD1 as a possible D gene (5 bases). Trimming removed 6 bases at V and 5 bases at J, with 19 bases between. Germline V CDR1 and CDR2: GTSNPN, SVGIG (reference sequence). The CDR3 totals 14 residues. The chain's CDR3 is CACPGGDLGYGYTF. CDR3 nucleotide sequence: TGTGCCTGTCCCGGGGGGGACCTAGGGTATGGCTACACCTTC.

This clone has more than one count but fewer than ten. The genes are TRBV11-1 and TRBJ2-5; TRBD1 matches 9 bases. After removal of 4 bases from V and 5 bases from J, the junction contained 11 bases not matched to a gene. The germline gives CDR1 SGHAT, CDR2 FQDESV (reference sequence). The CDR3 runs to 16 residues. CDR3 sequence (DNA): TGTGCCAGCAGCTCATATCGGGACAGGGCCTCGGAGACCCAGTACTTC. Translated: CASSSYRDRASETQYF.

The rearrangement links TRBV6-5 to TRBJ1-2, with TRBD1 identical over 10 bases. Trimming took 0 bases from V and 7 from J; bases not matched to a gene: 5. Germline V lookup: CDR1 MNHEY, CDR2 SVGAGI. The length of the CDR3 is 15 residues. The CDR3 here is CASSYSTGGLSGYTF. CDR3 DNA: TGTGCCAGCAGTTACTCGACAGGGGGCTTATCTGGCTACACCTTC.

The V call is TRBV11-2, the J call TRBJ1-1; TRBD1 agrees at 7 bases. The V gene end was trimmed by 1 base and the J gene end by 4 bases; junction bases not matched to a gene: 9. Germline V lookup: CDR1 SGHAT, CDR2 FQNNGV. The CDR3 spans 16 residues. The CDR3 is CASSLVRGRGGTEAFF. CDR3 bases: TGTGCCAGCAGCTTAGTTAGGGGGCGGGGGGGCACTGAAGCTTTCTTT.

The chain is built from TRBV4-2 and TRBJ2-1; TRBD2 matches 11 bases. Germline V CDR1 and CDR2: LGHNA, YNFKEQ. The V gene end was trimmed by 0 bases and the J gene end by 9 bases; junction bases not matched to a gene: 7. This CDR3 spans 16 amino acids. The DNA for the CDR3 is TGTGCCAGCAGCCAAGAGAATCTAGCGGGGGGTGCTGAGCAGTTCTTC. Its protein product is CASSQENLAGGAEQFF.

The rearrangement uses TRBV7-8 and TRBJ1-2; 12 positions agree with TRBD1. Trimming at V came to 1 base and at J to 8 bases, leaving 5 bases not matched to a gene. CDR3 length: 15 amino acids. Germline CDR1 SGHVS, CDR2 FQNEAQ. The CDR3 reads CASSLGGQGAWGYTF. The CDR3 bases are TGTGCCAGCAGCTTAGGGGGACAGGGGGCTTGGGGCTACACCTTC.

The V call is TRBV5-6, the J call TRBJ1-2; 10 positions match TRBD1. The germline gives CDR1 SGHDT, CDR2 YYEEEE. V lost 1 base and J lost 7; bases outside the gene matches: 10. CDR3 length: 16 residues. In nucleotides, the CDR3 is TGTGCCAGCAGCTTGCCGGGACAGGGGAGTAGGGGTGGCTACACCTTC. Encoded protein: CASSLPGQGSRGGYTF.

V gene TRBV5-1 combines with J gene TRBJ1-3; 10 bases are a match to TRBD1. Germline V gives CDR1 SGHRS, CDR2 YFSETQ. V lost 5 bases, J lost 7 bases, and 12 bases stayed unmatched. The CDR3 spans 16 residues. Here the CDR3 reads CASRDRGRFGGNTIYF. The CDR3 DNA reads TGCGCCAGCAGAGACAGGGGGCGCTTCGGCGGCAACACCATATATTTT.

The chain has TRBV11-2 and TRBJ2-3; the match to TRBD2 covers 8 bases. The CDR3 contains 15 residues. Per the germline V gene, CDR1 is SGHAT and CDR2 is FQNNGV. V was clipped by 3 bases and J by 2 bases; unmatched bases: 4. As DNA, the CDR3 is TGTGCCAGCAGCTTCACTAGCGGATACACAGATACGCAGTATTTT. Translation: CASSFTSGYTDTQYF.

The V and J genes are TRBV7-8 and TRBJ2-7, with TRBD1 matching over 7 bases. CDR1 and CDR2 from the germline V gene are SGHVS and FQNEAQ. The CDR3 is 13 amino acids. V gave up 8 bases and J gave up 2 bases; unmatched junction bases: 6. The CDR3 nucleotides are TGTGCCAGCCGAATGGACAGGACCTACGAGCAGTACTTC. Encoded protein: CASRMDRTYEQYF. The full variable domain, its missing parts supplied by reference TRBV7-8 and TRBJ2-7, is GAGVSQSPRYKVAKRGQDVALRCDPISGHVSLFWYQQALGQGPEFLTYFQNEAQLDKSGLPSDRFFAERPEGSVSTLKIQRTQQEDSAVYLCASRMDRTYEQYFGPGTRLTVT.

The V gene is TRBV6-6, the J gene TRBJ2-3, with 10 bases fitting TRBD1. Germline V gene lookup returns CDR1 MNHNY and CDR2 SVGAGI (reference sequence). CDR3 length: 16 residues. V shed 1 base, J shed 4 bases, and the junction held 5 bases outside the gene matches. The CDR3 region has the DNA TGTGCCAGCAGTTACTTGGGACAGGGGAGTGCAGATACGCAGTATTTT. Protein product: CASSYLGQGSADTQYF.

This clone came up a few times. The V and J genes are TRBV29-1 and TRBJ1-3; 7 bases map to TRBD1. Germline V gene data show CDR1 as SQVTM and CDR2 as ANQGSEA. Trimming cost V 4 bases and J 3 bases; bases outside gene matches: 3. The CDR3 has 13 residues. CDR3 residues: CSVGTGDGNTIYF. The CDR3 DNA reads TGCAGCGTTGGGACAGGTGATGGAAACACCATATATTTT.

The CDR3 spells CASSLGLAGGKEATQYF. For the CDR3, the DNA is TGTGCCAGCAGCCTGGGACTAGCGGGAGGGAAGGAGGCGACCCAGTACTTC. This rearrangement joins TRBV5-4 to TRBJ2-5; TRBD2 agrees at 16 bases. The trim removed 4 bases at V and 7 bases at J, leaving 10 bases unmatched. Germline V gene sequence: CDR1 SGHNT, CDR2 YYREEE (reference sequence). The CDR3 is 17 residues long.

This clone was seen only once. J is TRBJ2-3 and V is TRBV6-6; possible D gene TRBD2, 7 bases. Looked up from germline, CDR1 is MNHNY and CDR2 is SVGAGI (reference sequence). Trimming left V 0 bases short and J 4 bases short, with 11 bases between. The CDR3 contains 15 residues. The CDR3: CASSYSGEGADTQYF. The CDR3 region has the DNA TGTGCCAGCAGTTACTCGGGGGAGGGGGCAGATACGCAGTATTTT.